This T cell receptor beta chain was recovered during a study of T cell clonality in common variable immunodeficiency. Study-wide points: Common variable immunodeficiency TCR beta sequences reportedly had fewer deletions and N-nucleotide insertions.

This clone was observed a few times. The antigen is not known. The sequenced fragment ends 3 residues before the CDR3 boundary, so the rest is inferred from the germline J gene. The method was immunoSEQ multiplex PCR; TCRdb's version includes in-frame clones alone and lacks a portion of them. The profile covers roughly 25,000 clones, none occurring a single time. The CDR3 sequence is 13 residues long. V was pared by 8 bases and J by 4 bases, with 12 bases between. CDR1 is SNHLY, CDR2 FYNNEI, per germline. The clonotype originates from a human donor with common variable immunodeficiency. The chain joins TRBV2 to TRBJ1-5; perhaps TRBD1 as D (5 bases). The sequenced material came from peripheral blood mononuclear cells. CDR3 in amino acids: CASGGRVNQPQHF. The part of the CDR3 DNA that was read is TGTGCCAGCGGAGGCAGGGTGAATCAGCCC.